This entry is about one T cell receptor (beta chain). Its antigen is still unknown. The PCR was carried out with 60 Vbeta primers and 13 Jbeta primers. Only in-frame clones appear in the TCRdb table, and some are missing; sequencing was by immunoSEQ multiplex PCR. The sample includes some 100,000 clones, about 75% of them seen just once. The data were taken from a study of cytomegalovirus exposure and HLA in healthy donors. Study-wide points: The study listed roughly 150 cytomegalovirus-associated TCR beta chains. Accurate predictions that matched the HLA-A and HLA-B alleles of most subjects were reportedly made from TCR beta sequences.

Trimming took 0 bases from V and 6 from J; bases not matched to a gene: 7. Germline V gene lookup returns CDR1 LGHNA and CDR2 YSLEER. This CDR3 spans 15 amino acids. The rearrangement links TRBV4-3 to TRBJ1-1, with 7 positions matching TRBD1. The specimen was PBMCs. The sequence was obtained from a male donor in good health and CMV-seropositive. The CDR3 bases are TGCGCCAGCAGCCAAGACGAACAGGGGCTTGCTGAAGCTTTCTTT. Translated, it gives CASSQDEQGLAEAFF.